This T cell receptor (beta chain) was captured in a study of shared clonotypes between healthy human individuals. Genomic DNA belonging to each subset was distributed in equal measure over several immunoSEQ plates. Measured with immunoSEQ multiplex PCR; TCRdb has only the in-frame clones, and not every one. The sample carries some 1 million clones, approximately 70% recorded once. This CDR3 region has 18 residues. Trimming at V came to 3 bases and at J to 2 bases, leaving 14 bases not matched to a gene. Germline assignment: CDR1 SGHAT and CDR2 FQNNGV. The genes are TRBV11-2 and TRBJ2-7; 9 positions match TRBD1. The specimen was memory CD4+ T cells sorted from blood. The subset here: CD45RA-negative fraction. The TCR sequence derives from a man between 18 and 29 years old in good health. Written as DNA, the CDR3 is TGTGCCAGCAGCTTGGGACAGGGCAGTGGTCGAACCACCTACGAGCAGTACTTC. Encoded protein: CASSLGQGSGRTTYEQYF.